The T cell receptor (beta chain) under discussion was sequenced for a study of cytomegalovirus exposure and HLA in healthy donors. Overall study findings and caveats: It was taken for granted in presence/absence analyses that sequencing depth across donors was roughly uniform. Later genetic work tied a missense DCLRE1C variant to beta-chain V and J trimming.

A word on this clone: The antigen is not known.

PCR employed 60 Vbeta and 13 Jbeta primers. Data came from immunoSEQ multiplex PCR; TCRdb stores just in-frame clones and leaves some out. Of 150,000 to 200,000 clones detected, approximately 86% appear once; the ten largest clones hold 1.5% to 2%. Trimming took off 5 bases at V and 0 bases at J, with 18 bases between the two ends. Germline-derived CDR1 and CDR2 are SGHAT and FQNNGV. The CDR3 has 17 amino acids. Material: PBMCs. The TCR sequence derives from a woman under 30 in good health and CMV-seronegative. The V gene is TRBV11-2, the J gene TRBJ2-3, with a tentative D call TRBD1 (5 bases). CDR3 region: CASSPSRQSPSTDTQYF. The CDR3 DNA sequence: TGTGCCAGCAGCCCGAGCCGACAGAGTCCTAGCACAGATACGCAGTATTTT. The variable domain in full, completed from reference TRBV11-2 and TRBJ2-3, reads EAGVAQSPRYKIIEKRQSVAFWCNPISGHATLYWYQQILGQGPKLLIQFQNNGVVDDSQLPKDRFSAERLKGVDSTLKIQPAKLEDSAVYLCASSPSRQSPSTDTQYFGPGTRLTVL.